Following are 28 T cell receptor beta chains from one sample sequenced in a study of shared clonotypes between healthy human individuals. Libraries were prepared by immunoSEQ multiplex PCR; TCRdb keeps only in-frame clonotypes and omits some of them. This sample has fewer than 1 million clones, with around 96% found just once. As defined, naive CD8 cells were CD45RO-negative and positively selected for CCR7, with terminally differentiated effector memory CD45RA+ cells excluded. Source material: naive CD8+ T cells sorted from blood. The receptors come from a man aged 25-45 years in good health.

This rearrangement joins TRBV7-9 to TRBJ2-1; weak D call: TRBD2 (5 bases). The germline V gene has CDR1 SEHNR and CDR2 FQNEAQ (reference sequence). Trimming removed 1 base at V and 1 base at J, with 11 bases between. This CDR3 has 16 residues. The CDR3 coding sequence is TGTGCCAGCAGCTTAGAAGGCGGGCCTTCCTACAATGAGCAGTTCTTC. Translated: CASSLEGGPSYNEQFF.

This sequence joins TRBV7-2 and TRBJ2-7; TRBD2 agrees at 9 bases. In germline, CDR1 is SGHTA, CDR2 FQGNSA. The CDR3 totals 15 residues. With V trimmed by 4 bases and J by 2 bases, 6 bases remained unmatched. CDR3 loop: CASSSSGTPTYEQYF. CDR3 in DNA: TGTGCCAGCAGCTCTAGCGGGACACCTACCTACGAGCAGTACTTC.

The V call is TRBV29-1, the J call TRBJ2-3, with 8 bases identical to TRBD2. From germline, CDR1 is SQVTM and CDR2 ANQGSEA. The CDR3 spans 14 residues. The ends lost 8 bases at V and 4 bases at J; junction bases unmatched: 11. CDR3 sequence reads: CSSEGTSTPDTQYF. In DNA form, the CDR3 reads TGCAGCTCTGAGGGGACTAGTACCCCAGATACGCAGTATTTT.

This rearrangement joins TRBV10-3 to TRBJ2-1; D not certain. V was pared by 11 bases and J by 5 bases, with 13 bases between. Germline values: CDR1 ENHRY, CDR2 SYGVKD. CDR3 length equals 12 residues. The CDR3 DNA is TGTGCCTCTGGTGGCTGGGACAATGAGCAGTTCTTC. It yields the protein CASGGWDNEQFF.

This chain joins TRBV7-2 and TRBJ2-7; D is unclear. CDR1 is SGHTA, CDR2 FQGNSA, per germline. This CDR3 comprises 13 residues. V lost 1 base, J lost 3 bases, and 7 bases lay in between. CDR3 DNA sequence: TGTGCCAGCAGCTTAGTTCCAGACTACGAGCAGTACTTC. This codes for CASSLVPDYEQYF.

The chain links TRBV6-5 to TRBJ1-5; no clear D. Germline V gene lookup returns CDR1 MNHEY and CDR2 SVGAGI. The CDR3 totals 13 residues. The V and J ends lost 6 bases and 7 bases respectively, with 13 bases between them. CDR3 nucleotide sequence: TGTGCCAGCAGATCATCATACGCACAGCCCCAGCATTTT. Translation: CASRSSYAQPQHF.

The gene calls are TRBV2 and TRBJ1-5, with a tentative D call TRBD1 (5 bases). The ends were cut back, 8 bases at V and 0 bases at J, with 8 bases in the middle. The CDR3 totals 13 residues. Germline CDR1 is SNHLY and CDR2 is FYNNEI. CDR3 coding DNA: TGTGCCAGCCGAGGGGTTAGCAATCAGCCCCAGCATTTT. It is translated as CASRGVSNQPQHF.

The V call is TRBV5-1, the J call TRBJ2-1; TRBD1 matches at 9 bases. Trimming removed 2 bases from V and 4 bases from J; junction bases left unmatched: 4. From germline, CDR1 is SGHRS and CDR2 YFSETQ. The CDR3 consists of 15 residues. This CDR3 reads CASSFPGQGYNEQFF. The CDR3 DNA is TGCGCCAGCAGCTTCCCGGGACAGGGATACAATGAGCAGTTCTTC.

This rearrangement joins TRBV5-1 to TRBJ2-1, with TRBD2 identical over 7 bases. The junction had 8 bases not matched to a gene; V was cut back by 5 bases and J by 6 bases. Germline-derived CDR1 and CDR2 are SGHRS and YFSETQ. The CDR3 length is 14 residues. CDR3 DNA: TGCGCCAGCAGTGAGCGGGGTCCGCTCAATGAGCAGTTCTTC. Encoded protein: CASSERGPLNEQFF.

With respect to this clone: At the DNA level, this CDR3 is encoded by other sequences in the same sample as well. The chain combines TRBV9 with TRBJ2-7, with TRBD1 identical over 7 bases. The CDR3 contains 11 residues. Germline CDR1 SGDLS, CDR2 YYNGEE. Germline trimming cut 8 bases from V and 4 bases from J; bases unmatched to any gene: 3. The DNA of the CDR3 is TGTGCCAGTTCCAGGGGGTACGAGCAGTACTTC. Translating it yields CASSRGYEQYF.

V gene TRBV9 combines with J gene TRBJ2-5, with D tentatively TRBD2 (7 bases). The CDR3 sequence is 15 residues long. Between the trimmed V and J ends, which lost 5 bases and 2 bases, there was a span of 16 bases. CDR1 is SGDLS and CDR2 is YYNGEE in the germline V gene. The CDR3 coding sequence is TGTGCCAGCAGTGAGGGGGGGAATGATCAAGAGACCCAGTACTTC. Translating it yields CASSEGGNDQETQYF.

CDR3 sequence: CASSITPVGLDTGELFF. CDR3 bases: TGTGCCAGTAGTATCACCCCAGTTGGCTTGGACACCGGGGAGCTGTTTTTT. V usage is TRBV19 and J usage is TRBJ2-2; D not certain. Germline CDR1 and CDR2: LNHDA and SQIVND (reference sequence). This CDR3 has 17 residues. Between the trimmed V and J ends, which lost 3 bases and 3 bases, there was a span of 17 bases.

V gene TRBV4-1 combines with J gene TRBJ2-7; TRBD2 matches 9 bases. V lost 3 bases and J lost 1; bases outside the gene matches: 7. The CDR3 is 16 amino acids. Germline CDR1 MGHRA, CDR2 YSYEKL. DNA of the CDR3: TGCGCCAGCAGCCAGATGACTAGCGGAGCTTCCTACGAGCAGTACTTC. It encodes CASSQMTSGASYEQYF.

Worth noting for this clone: With a much larger clone just one base away, this may be a read error. V usage is TRBV6-1 and J usage is TRBJ2-1; no definite D call. The CDR3 has 10 amino acids. The V gene lost 6 bases and the J gene lost 7 bases, with 4 bases spanning the gap. CDR1 and CDR2 (germline): MNHNS, SASEGT. The CDR3 spells CASRGNEQFF. Written as DNA, the CDR3 is TGTGCCAGCAGGGGTAATGAGCAGTTCTTC.

This chain connects TRBV30 to TRBJ2-7; TRBD1 matches at 11 bases. Germline V gene sequence: CDR1 GTSNPN, CDR2 SVGIG (reference sequence). The CDR3 length is 15 residues. After removal of 3 bases from V and 0 bases from J, the junction contained 4 bases not matched to a gene. CDR3 in amino acids: CAWSPGTGGSYEQYF. The CDR3 DNA reads as TGTGCCTGGAGCCCCGGGACAGGGGGCTCCTACGAGCAGTACTTC.

The chain is built from TRBV5-4 and TRBJ2-5, with D maybe TRBD2 (5 bases). Trimming pared 7 bases from V and 2 bases from J, leaving 18 bases between. Germline CDR1 SGHNT, CDR2 YYREEE (reference sequence). The CDR3 runs 15 residues. This CDR3 reads CASGNGERIQETQYF. The CDR3 DNA follows: TGTGCCAGCGGCAACGGGGAGAGGATTCAAGAGACCCAGTACTTC.

Turning to this clone: Distinct nucleotide sequences in the sample also encode this CDR3. This chain uses TRBV6-5 with TRBJ1-1, with D uncertain. Germline values: CDR1 MNHEY, CDR2 SVGAGI. The CDR3 has 12 residues. With 4 bases removed from V and 0 bases from J, the gap between germline ends came to 3 bases. The CDR3 is CASSSVNTEAFF. In nucleotides, the CDR3 is TGTGCCAGCAGTTCGGTGAACACTGAAGCTTTCTTT.

The J gene is TRBJ1-5, the V gene TRBV27; 9 bases are shared with TRBD1. V shed 5 bases, J shed 5 bases, and the junction held 7 bases outside the gene matches. Germline V gene lookup returns CDR1 MNHEY and CDR2 SMNVEV (reference sequence). The CDR3 covers 15 residues. The CDR3 nucleotides read TGTGCCAGCAGTCCGGGGACAGGGACTTATCAGCCCCAGCATTTT. This gives the protein CASSPGTGTYQPQHF.

The CDR3, as DNA: TGTGCCAGCTCTCCCGCGGACAGCGTCGATCAGCCCCAGCATTTT. Protein product: CASSPADSVDQPQHF. The chain links TRBV18 to TRBJ1-5, with a possible D match to TRBD1 (6 bases). The ends were cut back, 6 bases at V and 5 bases at J, with 17 bases in the middle. This CDR3 is 15 amino acids long. Germline V CDR1 and CDR2: KGHSH, LQKENI. Full variable domain (remainder filled in from reference TRBV18 and TRBJ1-5): NAGVMQNPRHLVRRRGQEARLRCSPMKGHSHVYWYRQLPEEGLKFMVYLQKENIIDESGMPKERFSAEFPKEGPSILRIQQVVRGDSAAYFCASSPADSVDQPQHFGDGTRLSIL.

V gene TRBV7-6 combines with J gene TRBJ2-1, with 12 bases lining up with TRBD2. The V gene's germline CDR1 is SGHVS and CDR2 FNYEAQ. V trimming: 1 base; J trimming: 7 bases; junction bases outside the gene matches: 11. This CDR3 is 18 amino acids long. The DNA for the CDR3 is TGTGCCAGCAGCTTAGAGACTAGCGGGAGCTACGGTGGGAATGAGCAGTTCTTC. Its protein is CASSLETSGSYGGNEQFF. The variable domain in full, with the rest retrieved from reference TRBV7-6 and TRBJ2-1, is GAGVSQSPRYKVTKRGQDVALRCDPISGHVSLYWYRQALGQGPEFLTYFNYEAQQDKSGLPNDRFSAERPEGSISTLTIQRTEQRDSAMYRCASSLETSGSYGGNEQFFGPGTRLTVL.

This clone was recorded only once. V is TRBV6-6 and J is TRBJ2-3, with TRBD1 matching over 8 bases. With 2 bases clipped from V and 1 base from J, the junction kept 5 bases outside the gene matches. CDR3 length: 16 amino acids. Germline lookup yields CDR1 MNHNY and CDR2 SVGAGI (reference sequence). The CDR3 nucleotides are TGTGCCAGCAGTTACCCCAGACAGGGGCGCACAGATACGCAGTATTTT. Encoded protein: CASSYPRQGRTDTQYF.

This chain connects TRBV13 to TRBJ1-1, with D maybe TRBD1 (5 bases). Germline CDR1 is PRHDT and CDR2 is FYEKMQ (reference sequence). Trimming took off 5 bases at V and 4 bases at J, with 14 bases between the two ends. The CDR3 runs 14 residues. The CDR3 coding sequence is TGTGCCAGCAGCGACAGAGGGCTCACCACTGAAGCTTTCTTT. The encoded protein is CASSDRGLTTEAFF.

The J gene is TRBJ2-1, the V gene TRBV27, with no clear D. CDR3 length: 15 amino acids. V dropped 2 bases and J dropped 5 bases, with 13 bases sitting between them. CDR1 and CDR2 from the germline V gene are MNHEY and SMNVEV (reference sequence). The CDR3 bases are TGTGCCAGCAGTTTAGGGTTACCATCCCACAATGAGCAGTTCTTC. Translation: CASSLGLPSHNEQFF.

The V and J genes are TRBV21-1 and TRBJ2-7; the D segment call TRBD2 is taken from the table without a DNA check. TRBV21-1 is a recognized pseudogene. The CDR3 sequence is 16 residues long. CDR3 bases: TGTGCCAGCAGTGATTGGACTAGCGGGAACCCTTCCGAGCAGTACTTC. Amino acid sequence: CASSDWTSGNPSEQYF.

J is TRBJ2-7 and V is TRBV5-1, with 8 nucleotides matching TRBD2. J gave up 5 bases and V 4 bases, and 11 bases lay outside the gene matches. Per germline, CDR1 SGHRS and CDR2 YFSETQ. The CDR3 contains 15 residues. The CDR3 DNA reads as TGCGCCAGCAGCCCCGGGGGGGGAAGTTGGAACGAGCAGTACTTC. Protein: CASSPGGGSWNEQYF.

CDR3 nucleotides: TGCGCCAGCAGCCAAGAATGGCTAGAGAGCTTGGCGAGTGAGCAGTTCTTC. This translates into CASSQEWLESLASEQFF. V and J are TRBV4-3 and TRBJ2-1; D gene unclear. V lost 0 bases and J 9 bases, leaving 21 bases between the germline ends. Germline V gives CDR1 LGHNA, CDR2 YSLEER. CDR3 length equals 17 residues.

This chain uses TRBV7-9 with TRBJ2-7, with TRBD2 identical over 9 bases. CDR1 is SEHNR, CDR2 FQNEAQ, per germline (reference sequence). J was trimmed by 0 bases and V by 5 bases; bases with no gene match: 8. The CDR3 consists of 16 residues. Written as DNA, the CDR3 is TGTGCCAGCAGCCCGCCGAGCGGGAGGCTCTCCTACGAGCAGTACTTC. Translated: CASSPPSGRLSYEQYF.

The genes are TRBV4-1 and TRBJ2-7; TRBD2 matches 10 bases. V lost 0 bases, J lost 10 bases, and 9 bases stayed unmatched. From germline, CDR1 is MGHRA and CDR2 YSYEKL. This CDR3 is built from 15 residues. The DNA of the CDR3 is TGCGCCAGCAGCCAAGATCCCTGGACTAGCGGATTACAGTACTTC. It encodes CASSQDPWTSGLQYF.